This T cell receptor beta chain was identified during a study of shared clonotypes between healthy human individuals. Overall study: Each donor's CD8 memory used one plate, CD8 naive two, each CD4 subset three. Notes on the study in general: Exclusively blood specimens were collected; tissue repertoires likely differ.

It was around 180 ng DNA, tens of thousands of T cell genomes, that sorted-subset replicate PCRs used. This table comes from immunoSEQ multiplex PCR, and its TCRdb copy is limited to in-frame clones, with some not included. The table has about 2 million clones, around 96% seen once. As defined, naive CD8 cells were CD45RO-negative and positively selected for CCR7, with terminally differentiated effector memory CD45RA+ cells excluded. With 4 bases clipped from V and 4 bases from J, the junction kept 6 bases outside the gene matches. The CDR3 length is 14 residues. Germline-derived CDR1 and CDR2 are GTSNPN and SVGIG (reference sequence). Comment on this clone: Its antigen is currently unknown.

This chain links TRBV30 with TRBJ2-2; 7 nucleotides agree with TRBD1. The sequence was obtained from a young man in good health. Sequences were obtained from naive CD8+ T cells sorted from blood. The CDR3 DNA reads as TGTGCCTGGATTTTCAGGGGGTCCACCGGGGAGCTGTTTTTT. Its protein is CAWIFRGSTGELFF.